Presented here are 20 T cell receptor beta chains from one specimen sequenced in a study of CD4 T cells in relation to SARS-CoV-2 and coronaviruses. The data were produced by immunoSEQ multiplex PCR, yet TCRdb's version contains in-frame clones alone and is incomplete. The sample contains around 31,000 clones, about three quarters of which appear only once. No antigen has been identified for these receptors. Input material: memory CD4+ T cells from PBMCs, cultured in vitro. All receptors come from an adult with COVID-19.

This chain uses TRBV3-1 (or the pseudogene TRBV3-2) with TRBJ1-5; D is uncertain. V dropped 0 bases and J dropped 0 bases, with 6 bases sitting between them. This CDR3 comprises 15 residues. The germline gives CDR1 LGHDT, CDR2 YNNKEL (reference sequence). CDR3 protein: CASSQEPFSNQPQHF. CDR3 DNA: TGTGCCAGCAGCCAAGAGCCCTTTAGCAATCAGCCCCAGCATTTT.

The chain recombines TRBV24-1 with TRBJ2-5; D is uncertain. In germline, CDR1 is KGHDR, CDR2 SFDVKD. V dropped 1 base and J dropped 9 bases, with 14 bases sitting between them. The CDR3 is 14 residues long. The CDR3 protein is CATSDLVDGDAQYF. The CDR3 DNA is TGTGCCACCAGTGATTTAGTGGATGGTGATGCCCAGTACTTC.

The gene calls are TRBV2 and TRBJ2-5, with D unresolved. CDR1 and CDR2 (germline): SNHLY, FYNNEI. The CDR3 is 11 amino acids. V lost 6 bases and J 3 bases, leaving 5 bases between the germline ends. The CDR3 DNA is TGTGCCAGCAGGGGTGAAGAGACCCAGTACTTC. Its protein product is CASRGEETQYF.

The V call is TRBV12-3 or TRBV12-4, the J call TRBJ2-1, with D unclear. This CDR3 has 11 amino acids. V lost 3 bases, J lost 9 bases, and 6 bases lay in between. The CDR3 DNA reads TGTGCCAGCAGTTTTTATGGTGAGCAGTTCTTC. Translating gives CASSFYGEQFF.

V and J are TRBV20-1 and TRBJ2-7; D is undetermined. The CDR3 runs 11 residues. CDR1 and CDR2 from the germline V gene are DFQATT and SNEGSKA (reference sequence). V was pared by 4 bases and J by 3 bases, with 7 bases between. The CDR3 loop is CSAKYNYEQYF. Written as DNA, the CDR3 is TGCAGTGCTAAATATAACTACGAGCAGTACTTC.

This clone was observed a handful of times. This rearrangement joins TRBV6-1 to TRBJ1-2; 8 bases line up with TRBD1. Germline V CDR1 and CDR2: MNHNS, SASEGT. This CDR3 has 15 amino acids. V lost 1 base to trimming and J lost 7 bases; unmatched junction nucleotides: 8. In DNA, the CDR3 is TGTGCCAGCAGTGAAGTGCAGGGGGCGCCTTTTGGCTACACCTTC. Its translation: CASSEVQGAPFGYTF.

The chain uses TRBV9 and TRBJ1-2; no reliable D call. Germline V gene sequence: CDR1 SGDLS, CDR2 YYNGEE. CDR3 length equals 14 residues. V was shortened by 4 bases and J by 4 bases, with 14 bases between the two germline ends. In DNA form, the CDR3 reads TGTGCCAGCAGCTCCCGGACCCAGGCCTATGGCTACACCTTC. Translating gives CASSSRTQAYGYTF. The full variable domain, rest sourced from reference TRBV9 and TRBJ1-2, is DSGVTQTPKHLITATGQRVTLRCSPRSGDLSVYWYQQSLDQGLQFLIQYYNGEERAKGNILERFSAQQFPDLHSELNLSSLELGDSALYFCASSSRTQAYGYTFGSGTRLTVV.

V gene TRBV7-9 combines with J gene TRBJ2-7; D not certain. The CDR3 runs 16 residues. Per germline, CDR1 SEHNR and CDR2 FQNEAQ (reference sequence). V dropped 4 bases and J dropped 0 bases, with 16 bases sitting between them. Written as DNA, the CDR3 is TGTGCCAGCAGCTCCTTAAGGACGTCCAGCTCCTACGAGCAGTACTTC. This encodes CASSSLRTSSSYEQYF. The whole variable domain, remainder taken from reference TRBV7-9 and TRBJ2-7, is DTGVSQNPRHKITKRGQNVTFRCDPISEHNRLYWYRQTLGQGPEFLTYFQNEAQLEKSRLLSDRFSAERPKGSFSTLEIQRTEQGDSAMYLCASSSLRTSSSYEQYFGPGTRLTVT.

This sequence joins TRBV6-5 and TRBJ1-5; 7 bases are a match to TRBD1. Germline lookup yields CDR1 MNHEY and CDR2 SVGAGI. This CDR3 is 15 amino acids long. Trimming took 6 bases from V and 1 from J; bases not matched to a gene: 6. The DNA for the CDR3 is TGTGCCAGCAGAACGGGACAGTGGAGCAATCAGCCCCAGCATTTT. Amino acids: CASRTGQWSNQPQHF.

V is TRBV7-2 and J is TRBJ2-7; no definite D call. Germline loops: CDR1 SGHTA, CDR2 FQGNSA. This CDR3 has 14 amino acids. Trimming removed 5 bases from V and 2 bases from J, with 13 bases in between. The CDR3 here is CASSPGLATYEQYF. The CDR3 coding sequence is TGTGCCAGCAGCCCCGGGCTCGCAACCTACGAGCAGTACTTC. Based on the CDR3 plus reference TRBV7-2 and TRBJ2-7, the full variable domain is GAGVSQSPSNKVTEKGKDVELRCDPISGHTALYWYRQSLGQGLEFLIYFQGNSAPDKSGLPSDRFSAERTGGSVSTLTIQRTQQEDSAVYLCASSPGLATYEQYFGPGTRLTVT.

This clone was seen a single time. The CDR3 sequence is CATSREGRSTDTQYF. In DNA form, the CDR3 reads TGTGCCACCAGCAGAGAGGGTAGATCAACAGATACGCAGTATTTT. This chain connects TRBV15 to TRBJ2-3; no clear D gene. CDR1 LNHNV and CDR2 YYDKDF come from the germline V gene (reference sequence). The V end was cut by 0 bases, the J end by 3 bases, with 10 bases between. The CDR3 loop spans 15 amino acids.

On this clone itself: Distinct nucleotide sequences in the sample also encode this CDR3. This CDR3 reads CASSTLGQGSTDTQYF. The CDR3 DNA reads as TGTGCCAGTAGTACGCTGGGACAGGGAAGTACAGATACGCAGTATTTT. The chain has TRBV19 and TRBJ2-3; TRBD1 agrees at 9 bases. Germline V gene data show CDR1 as LNHDA and CDR2 as SQIVND (reference sequence). The CDR3 covers 16 residues. V shed 4 bases, J shed 3 bases, and the junction held 8 bases outside the gene matches.

The chain joins TRBV28 to TRBJ2-3; TRBD1 matches at 7 bases. Per the germline V gene, CDR1 is MDHEN and CDR2 is SYDVKM. V trimming: 6 bases; J trimming: 1 base; junction bases outside the gene matches: 7. This CDR3 is 15 amino acids long. As DNA, the CDR3 is TGTGCCAGCAGGCAGGACAGGATTCGCACAGATACGCAGTATTTT. It encodes CASRQDRIRTDTQYF.

The chain uses TRBV9 and TRBJ1-1, with D unclear. The CDR3 length is 14 residues. The germline gives CDR1 SGDLS, CDR2 YYNGEE. The V gene lost 4 bases and the J gene lost 1 base, with 11 bases spanning the gap. Here the CDR3 reads CASSLHVANTEAFF. The CDR3 DNA is TGTGCCAGCAGCCTCCACGTGGCGAACACTGAAGCTTTCTTT.

V usage is TRBV5-1 and J usage is TRBJ2-7, with D unclear. The CDR3 extends over 13 amino acids. Germline assignment: CDR1 SGHRS and CDR2 YFSETQ. Trimming stripped 0 bases from V and 1 base from J, with 5 bases between. The CDR3 region has the DNA TGCGCCAGCAGCTTGGCAGAGTCCTACGAGCAGTACTTC. Its protein is CASSLAESYEQYF.

The chain is built from TRBV5-1 and TRBJ2-7; 9 bases line up with TRBD1. The CDR3 contains 17 residues. V was pared by 5 bases and J by 3 bases, with 15 bases of the junction left unmatched. CDR1 is SGHRS and CDR2 is YFSETQ in the germline V gene. This chain's CDR3 is CASRAGQGKFEFYEQYF. CDR3 nucleotide sequence: TGCGCCAGCAGGGCGGGACAGGGTAAGTTTGAGTTCTACGAGCAGTACTTC.

The rearrangement uses TRBV19 and TRBJ2-1, with D unclear. The CDR3 sequence is 14 residues long. Germline V gene lookup returns CDR1 LNHDA and CDR2 SQIVND (reference sequence). V gave up 0 bases and J gave up 4 bases, with 7 bases separating them. CDR3 in amino acids: CASSIDYSYNEQFF. In nucleotides, the CDR3 is TGTGCCAGTAGTATAGATTACAGTTACAATGAGCAGTTCTTC.

This clone was counted a single time. The V gene is TRBV9, the J gene TRBJ2-3, with 16 bases identical to TRBD2. The CDR3 spans 22 residues. V lost 5 bases, J lost 0 bases, and 18 bases stayed unmatched. CDR1 SGDLS and CDR2 YYNGEE come from the germline V gene. CDR3 in DNA: TGTGCCAGCAGTAACCCGGGACTAGCGGGAGGGAAAATACGTCCTAGCACAGATACGCAGTATTTT. Its translation: CASSNPGLAGGKIRPSTDTQYF.

This chain uses TRBV5-1 with TRBJ2-3, with TRBD1 matching over 7 bases. Losses at the gene ends were 3 bases for V and 4 bases for J; bases not matched to a gene: 8. Germline V CDR1 and CDR2: SGHRS, YFSETQ. This CDR3 spans 15 amino acids. The CDR3 nucleotides are TGCGCCAGCAGCTCTGAAGACAGGGATTCAGATACGCAGTATTTT. Translated: CASSSEDRDSDTQYF.

The CDR3 region has the DNA TGCGCCAGCAGCCCAGGGAGGGGACTAGCGGGAGGGAGGTCCTACAATGAGCAGTTCTTC. Protein product: CASSPGRGLAGGRSYNEQFF. J is TRBJ2-1 and V is TRBV4-1; 16 bases are a match to TRBD2. CDR1 and CDR2 from the germline V gene are MGHRA and YSYEKL. V dropped 4 bases and J dropped 1; count of bases not matched to a gene: 10. The CDR3 extends over 20 amino acids.